Described below is a single T cell receptor beta chain sequence and its context. TCRdb keeps only in-frame clones here, not all; method: immunoSEQ multiplex PCR. Of 45,000 to 65,000 clones in the sample, roughly nine tenths were seen once. This sample is drawn from a study of blood T cell repertoires in COVID-19. Trimming left V 7 bases short and J 0 bases short, with 12 bases between. The CDR3 sequence is 14 residues long. Germline lookup yields CDR1 LNHDA and CDR2 SQIVND (reference sequence). This receptor was taken from a human donor in a cohort sampled during active COVID-19. The sequencing input was peripheral blood. The V gene is TRBV19, the J gene TRBJ1-1, with D possibly TRBD1 on 6 matching bases. The chain's CDR3 is CASTSDRLNTEAFF. DNA of the CDR3: TGTGCCAGTACCTCGGACAGATTGAACACTGAAGCTTTCTTT.